This T cell receptor (beta chain) was sequenced in a study of control samples from healthy donors and cancer patients. Per germline, CDR1 MNHEY and CDR2 SVGAGI. The CDR3 spans 14 residues. Unmatched junction bases numbered 0, after V lost 6 bases and J lost 4 bases. Clones were sequenced by immunoSEQ multiplex PCR, and TCRdb holds only the in-frame ones, with some missing. In the table there are about 63,000 clones, about 87% of which are singletons. V gene TRBV6-5 combines with J gene TRBJ2-1; 13 bases align to TRBD2. The source material was PBMCs. The TCR comes from a woman aged 55-69 years with lung cancer. CDR3 sequence (DNA): TGTGCCAGCAGACTAGCGGGGGGGTACAATGAGCAGTTCTTC. Protein sequence: CASRLAGGYNEQFF.